This T cell receptor beta chain was observed in a study of cytomegalovirus exposure and HLA in healthy donors. Whole-study context: The 95 to 150 validation repertoires were produced on the same platform as the approximately 620 repertoires of the first cohort. This was reported in a later analysis.

The CDR3 loop spans 15 amino acids. Germline V gene data show CDR1 as MNHEY and CDR2 as SMNVEV (reference sequence). V was pared by 6 bases and J by 4 bases, with 12 bases of the junction left unmatched. Using immunoSEQ multiplex PCR, the repertoire was profiled, and TCRdb retains in-frame clones only, with some absent. This table holds 90,000 to 150,000 clones, about 91% found once. The receptor was isolated from a man aged 18 to 30 in good health and CMV-seronegative. The chain uses TRBV27 and TRBJ2-7; 7 bases match TRBD1. Sequencing was carried out using PBMCs. The CDR3 loop is CASRKYRGGVYEQYF. In DNA form, the CDR3 reads TGTGCCAGCAGGAAATACAGGGGCGGTGTTTACGAGCAGTACTTC.